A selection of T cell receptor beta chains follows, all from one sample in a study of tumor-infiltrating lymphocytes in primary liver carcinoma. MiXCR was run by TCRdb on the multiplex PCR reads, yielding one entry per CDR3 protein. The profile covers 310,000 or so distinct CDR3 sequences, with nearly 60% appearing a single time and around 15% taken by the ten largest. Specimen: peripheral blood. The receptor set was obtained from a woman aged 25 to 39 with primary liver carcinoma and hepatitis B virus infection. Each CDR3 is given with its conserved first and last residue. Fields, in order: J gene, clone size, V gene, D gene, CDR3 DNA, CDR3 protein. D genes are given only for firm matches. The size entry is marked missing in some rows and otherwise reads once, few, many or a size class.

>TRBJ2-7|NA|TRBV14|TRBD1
TGTGCCAGCTCACACAGGGACAGAAACTACGAGCAGTACTTC
CASSHRDRNYEQYF
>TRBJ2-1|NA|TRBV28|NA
TGTGGCAGCAGTTTATGGGACCTCGGGACTGGTAATACGGATGAGCAGTTCTTC
CGSSLWDLGTGNTDEQFF
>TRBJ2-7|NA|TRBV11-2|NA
TGTGCCAGCAGCCCCCCAAGACAGAGACTCTACGACCAGTACTTC
CASSPPRQRLYDQYF
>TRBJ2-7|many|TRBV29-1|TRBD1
TGCAGCGTTAGGGAGCCGGGACAGGGGGCCGGACTAGCCCCTAGCTCCTACGAGCAGTACTTC
CSVREPGQGAGLAPSSYEQYF
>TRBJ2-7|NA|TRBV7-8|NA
TGTGCCAGCAGCCCACCGACTTCGGGAACCTACGAGCAGTACTTC
CASSPPTSGTYEQYF
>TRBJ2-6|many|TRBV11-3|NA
TGTGCCAGCAGCTCCCGTGGGGGTGTGGGCTGGGCCAACGTCCTGACTTTC
CASSSRGGVGWANVLTF
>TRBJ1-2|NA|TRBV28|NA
TGTGCCAGCAGTTTCGGAGACAGAATCTATGGCTACACCTTC
CASSFGDRIYGYTF
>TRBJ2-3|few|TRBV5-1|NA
TGCGCCAGCAGCTTGTCTCCCAGTGGTTCTACTAGCACAGATACGCAGTATTTT
CASSLSPSGSTSTDTQYF
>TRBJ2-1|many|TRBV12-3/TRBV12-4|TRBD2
TGTGCCAGCAGTTTGGGAGGGCCGACTGAGCAGTTCTTC
CASSLGGPTEQFF
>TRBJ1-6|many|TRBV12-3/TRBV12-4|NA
TGTGCCACACACGACCAACAGATAAATTCACCCCTCCACTTT
CATHDQQINSPLHF
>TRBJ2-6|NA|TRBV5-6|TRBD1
TGTGCCAGCAGCATGGGACAGGCTGGGGCCAACGTCCTGACTTTC
CASSMGQAGANVLTF
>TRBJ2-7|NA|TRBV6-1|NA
TGTACCAGCAGTGAAGGTCCGGGACCCTTATACGAGCAGTACTTC
CTSSEGPGPLYEQYF
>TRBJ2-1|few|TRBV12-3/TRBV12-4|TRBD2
TGTGCCAGCAGATATAGCGGGAGCTCCTACAATGAGCAGTTCTTC
CASRYSGSSYNEQFF
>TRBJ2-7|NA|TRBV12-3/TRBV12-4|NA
TGTGCCAGCAGCTCTAGGGTAGGAAGTCTGTACTTC
CASSSRVGSLYF
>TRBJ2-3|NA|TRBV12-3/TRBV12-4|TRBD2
TGTGCCAGCAGTGAGCGGGAGACGAGAGATACGCAGTATTTT
CASSERETRDTQYF
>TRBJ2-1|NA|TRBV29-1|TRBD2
TGCAGCGTTGAAGAGACTAGCGGGAGGACTGAGCGGTTCTTC
CSVEETSGRTERFF
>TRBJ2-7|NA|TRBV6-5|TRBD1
TGTGCCAGCAGTTACTCGAAGCGTCAGGGGGCGGTTTACGAGCAGTACTTC
CASSYSKRQGAVYEQYF
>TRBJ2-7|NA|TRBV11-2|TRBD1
TGTGCCAGCAGCTCAGATCCGGGACAGGGGAAGTACGAGCAGAACTTC
CASSSDPGQGKYEQNF
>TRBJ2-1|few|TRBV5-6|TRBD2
TGTGCCAGCAGCTTCGTAGCACTAGCGGGAGTGTACAATGAGCAGTTCTTC
CASSFVALAGVYNEQFF
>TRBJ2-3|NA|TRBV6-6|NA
TGTGCCAGCAGTTGGCTAGCGAGTCGAACTACTCAAACGCAGTATTTT
CASSWLASRTTQTQYF
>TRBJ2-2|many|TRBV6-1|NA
TGTGCCAGCAGTCGACTAGAGACCGGGGAGCTGTTTTTT
CASSRLETGELFF
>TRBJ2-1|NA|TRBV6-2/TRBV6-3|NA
TGTGCCAGCAGTCCCACGAGCTCCTGCAATGAGCAGTTCTTC
CASSPTSSCNEQFF
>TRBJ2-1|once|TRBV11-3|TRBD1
TGTGTCAGCAACTTGGCCAGGGGGAGCTCCTACAATGAGCAGTTCTTC
CVSNLARGSSYNEQFF
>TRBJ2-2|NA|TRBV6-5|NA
TGTGCCAGCAGTTACGGACGATTGACCGGGGAGCTGTTTTTT
CASSYGRLTGELFF
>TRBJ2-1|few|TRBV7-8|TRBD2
TGTGCCAGCAGGGGGCGGGGGGGGGTCCATGAGCAGTTCTTC
CASRGRGGVHEQFF
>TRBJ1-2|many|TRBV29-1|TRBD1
TGCAGCGTCAACGGACAGGGCTATGGCTACACCTTC
CSVNGQGYGYTF
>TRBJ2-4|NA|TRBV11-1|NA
TGTGCCCGCAGCTTATCCACGCATCGGGGCGACAGTCAGTACTTC
CARSLSTHRGDSQYF
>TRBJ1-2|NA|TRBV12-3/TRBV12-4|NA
TGTGCCAGCAGTCAGGGTAACTATGGCTACACCTTC
CASSQGNYGYTF
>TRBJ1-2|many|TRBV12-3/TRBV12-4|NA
TGTGCCAGCAGTCAGGGTCCCGATGGCTATGGCTACACCTTC
CASSQGPDGYGYTF
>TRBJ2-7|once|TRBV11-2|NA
TGTGCCAACAGCTCAGCGGGTGATGACTACGAGCAGTACTTC
CANSSAGDDYEQYF
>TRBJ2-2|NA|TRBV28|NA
TGTGCCAGCAGTTTTTCAGTTTCGGCGAACACCGGGGAGCTGTTTTTT
CASSFSVSANTGELFF
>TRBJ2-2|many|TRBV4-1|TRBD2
TGTGCCAGCAGCTTGGGACTAAACACCGGGGAGCTGTTTTTT
CASSLGLNTGELFF
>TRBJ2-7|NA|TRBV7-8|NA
TGTGCCAGCAGCTTAATCGGGGGCTACGAGCAGTACTTC
CASSLIGGYEQYF
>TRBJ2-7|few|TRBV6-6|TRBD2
TGTGCCAGCAGGCTGACTAGCGGGAGAACTAGAGGCGAGCAGTACTTC
CASRLTSGRTRGEQYF
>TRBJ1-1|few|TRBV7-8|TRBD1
TGTGCCAGCAGCCGACCCGGGACAGAGAACACTGAAGCTTTCTTT
CASSRPGTENTEAFF
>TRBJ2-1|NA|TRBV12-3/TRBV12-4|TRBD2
TGTGCCATCACCAAATTTTCCGGACTAGCGGGGAATGAGCAGTTCTTC
CAITKFSGLAGNEQFF
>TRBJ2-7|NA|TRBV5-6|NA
TGTGCCAGCAGCTTAGGCGACGAGCAGCACTTC
CASSLGDEQHF
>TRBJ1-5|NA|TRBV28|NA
TGTGCCAGCAGTTTGTGGGGAATCAATCAGCCCCAGCATTTT
CASSLWGINQPQHF
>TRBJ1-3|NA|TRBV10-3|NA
TGTGCCATCAGGCTAGACAGTTACTCTGGAAACACCATATATTTT
CAIRLDSYSGNTIYF
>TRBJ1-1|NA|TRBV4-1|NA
TGCGCCAGCAGCCAAGATGGGGGGAGCACTGAAGCTTTCTTT
CASSQDGGSTEAFF
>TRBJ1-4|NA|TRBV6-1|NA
TGTGTCAACAGGGACCAGGGTGGCCGTGAAAAACTGTTTTTT
CVNRDQGGREKLFF
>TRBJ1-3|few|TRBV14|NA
TGTGCCAGCAGCCCACAGGGATTTGGAAACACCATATATTTT
CASSPQGFGNTIYF
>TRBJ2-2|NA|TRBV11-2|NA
TGTGCCAGCAGCCCTACAAGCATAGGGGATTTGTTTTTT
CASSPTSIGDLFF
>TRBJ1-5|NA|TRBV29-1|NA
TGCAGCGTTGGAGTGGGGAGCTATCAGCCCCAGCATTTT
CSVGVGSYQPQHF
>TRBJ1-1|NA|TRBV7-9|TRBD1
TGTGCCAGCAGCCCCAGCAGGGGGCGAAACACTGAAGCTTTCTTT
CASSPSRGRNTEAFF
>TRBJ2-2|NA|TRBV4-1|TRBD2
TGCGCCAGCAGCCCAACCCCTGGGGCTAGCGGGGTTACCTGGGAGCTGTTTTTT
CASSPTPGASGVTWELFF
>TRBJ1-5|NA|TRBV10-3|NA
TGTGCCATCAGCTTTTATTGGGATCAGCCCCAGCATTTT
CAISFYWDQPQHF
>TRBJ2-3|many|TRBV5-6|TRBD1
TGTGCCAGCAGCCCGAGGAGGACAGGGGATACAGATACGCAGTATTTT
CASSPRRTGDTDTQYF
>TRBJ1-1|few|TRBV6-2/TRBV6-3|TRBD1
TGTGCCAGCAGTTTCAGGGGGTTATTCAACACTGAAGCTTTCTTT
CASSFRGLFNTEAFF
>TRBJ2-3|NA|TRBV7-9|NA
TGTGCCAGCAGCTTATGGGATAAACAAATGGGAGCGCAGTATTTT
CASSLWDKQMGAQYF
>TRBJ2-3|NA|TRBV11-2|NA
TGTGCCAGCAGCCCCCTCCCGAAGGGCACGGATACGCGGTATTTT
CASSPLPKGTDTRYF
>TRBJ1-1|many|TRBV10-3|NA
TGTGCCATCAAAGGCAGGGAGGACACTGAAGCTTTCTTT
CAIKGREDTEAFF
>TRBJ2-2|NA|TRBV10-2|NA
TGCGCCACCAGCGCCTCGGCGGGCCGGAACACCGGGGAGCTGTTTTTT
CATSASAGRNTGELFF
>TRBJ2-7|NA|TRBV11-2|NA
TGTGCTAGCAGCCCAACGAGCTCCTACAAGCAGTACTTC
CASSPTSSYKQYF
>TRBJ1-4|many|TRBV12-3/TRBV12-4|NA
TGTGCCAGCAGTTTAAGGGGCAGTCGTGAAAAACTGTTTTTT
CASSLRGSREKLFF
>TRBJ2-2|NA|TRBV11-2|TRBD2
TGTGCCAGCACCAGTTGGAGTCTAGCGGATAACACCGGGAAGCTGTTTTTT
CASTSWSLADNTGKLFF
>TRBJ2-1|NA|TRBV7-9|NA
TGTGCCAGCAGCTTTCGGCGGGCCCACAATGAGCAGTTCTTC
CASSFRRAHNEQFF
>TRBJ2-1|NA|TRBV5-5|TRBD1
TGTGCCAGCAGCTGGACAGGAGTCTACAATGAGCAGTTCTTC
CASSWTGVYNEQFF
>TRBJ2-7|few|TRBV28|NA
TGTGCCAGCACGCCGACCCCAGGGTTTTACTACGAGCAGTACTTC
CASTPTPGFYYEQYF
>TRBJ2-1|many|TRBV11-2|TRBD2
TGTGCCAGCAGCCGGAGCGGGATTACGGACAATGAGCAGTTCTTC
CASSRSGITDNEQFF